This T cell receptor (beta chain) is drawn from a study of T cell clones after liver transplantation. Study background: Immunosuppression withdrawal was tried within 2 years after liver transplantation in this trial. A pre-transplant mixed lymphocyte reaction with TCRbeta sequencing defined graft-donor-reactive clones followed in post-transplant blood.

Only in-frame clones appear in the TCRdb table, and some are missing; sequencing was by immunoSEQ multiplex PCR. The profile covers some 60,000 clones, with 71% appearing a single time and 15% taken by the ten largest. CDR3 size: 14 residues. The trim removed 8 bases at V and 2 bases at J, leaving 5 bases unmatched. Germline CDR1 LGHNA, CDR2 YNFKEQ. Thawed unstimulated PBMCs were FACS-sorted by CD3, CD4 and CD8 into two populations. The clonotype originates from a human donor who received a liver transplant. This chain uses TRBV4-2 with TRBJ2-2; 7 nucleotides match TRBD1. The input for sequencing was CD4+ T cells from blood, taken before liver transplant. This CDR3 is CASAQGVNTGELFF. Here the CDR3 DNA reads TGTGCCAGCGCTCAGGGGGTTAACACCGGGGAGCTGTTTTTT.